Listed below are T cell receptor beta chains from one sample, sequenced in a study of control samples from healthy donors and cancer patients. Clones were read by immunoSEQ multiplex PCR, and TCRdb kept only the in-frame ones, dropping some. Of approximately 170,000 clones detected, roughly nine tenths appear once; the ten largest clones hold 1.5%. The sequenced material came from blood. Receptor source: a woman in her twenties or thirties in good health. Each CDR3 is given with its conserved first and last residue. The D gene is left open where the match is weak. Clone sizes are given selectively: once, few, many, or a class where the clone is expanded.

TRBJ1-1	-	TRBV28	-	CASSLGKSEAFF	TGTGCCAGCAGTTTAGGGAAGTCTGAAGCTTTCTTT
TRBJ2-3	-	TRBV11-1	-	CASSLKGQRTDTQYF	TGTGCCAGCAGCTTAAAGGGACAACGCACAGATACGCAGTATTTT
TRBJ1-2	TRBD1	TRBV18	once	CASSPRTGEGYTF	TGTGCCAGCTCACCCCGGACAGGGGAAGGCTACACCTTC
TRBJ2-5	TRBD1	TRBV3-1/TRBV3-2	-	CASSQGLRGRVQETQYF	TGTGCCAGCAGCCAAGGGCTAAGGGGGCGGGTCCAAGAGACCCAGTACTTC
TRBJ2-3	TRBD2	TRBV4-3	-	CASSELAGGPDTQYF	TGCGCCAGCAGCGAACTAGCGGGAGGGCCAGATACGCAGTATTTT
TRBJ2-7	TRBD2	TRBV2	-	CASSGLAGISYEQYF	TGTGCCAGCAGTGGGCTAGCGGGAATATCCTACGAGCAGTACTTC
TRBJ1-1	-	TRBV16	-	CASSQWGNTEAFF	TGTGCCAGCAGCCAATGGGGAAACACTGAAGCTTTCTTT
TRBJ2-1	-	TRBV10-3	-	CAISESASSYNEQFF	TGTGCCATCAGTGAGTCGGCTAGCAGTTACAATGAGCAGTTCTTC
TRBJ1-1	TRBD1	TRBV18	-	CASSGQGYTEAFF	TGTGCCAGCTCAGGACAGGGTTACACTGAAGCTTTCTTT
TRBJ1-2	-	TRBV18	-	CASSPSGDGYTF	TGTGCCAGCTCACCGTCGGGTGATGGCTACACCTTC
TRBJ2-3	-	TRBV7-3	-	CASSLNPGSTDTQYF	TGTGCCAGCAGCTTAAATCCAGGGTCCACAGATACGCAGTATTTT
TRBJ2-7	-	TRBV18	-	CASSLPGISYEQYF	TGTGCCAGCTCACTACCAGGGATTTCCTACGAGCAGTACTTC
TRBJ2-7	-	TRBV27	once	CASSLDGRPYEQYF	TGTGCCAGCAGTTTGGATGGGCGGCCCTACGAGCAGTACTTC
TRBJ2-1	-	TRBV21-1	-	CASSKGGRGNEQFF	TGTGCCAGCAGCAAGGGCGGGAGGGGCAATGAGCAGTTCTTC
TRBJ1-1	-	TRBV12-3/TRBV12-4	-	CASSQTQGRAFF	TGTGCCAGCAGTCAAACCCAGGGAAGAGCTTTCTTT
TRBJ2-5	-	TRBV5-5	-	CASSLAAGEETQYF	TGTGCCAGCAGCTTGGCGGCAGGGGAAGAGACCCAGTACTTC
TRBJ1-4	-	TRBV7-9	-	CASSLGGHLNEKLFF	TGTGCCAGCAGCTTAGGTGGACACTTGAATGAAAAACTGTTTTTT
TRBJ2-2	TRBD2	TRBV4-1	-	CASSLNPLAGGYTGELFF	TGCGCCAGCAGTCTAAACCCTCTAGCGGGGGGATACACCGGGGAGCTGTTTTTT
TRBJ2-2	TRBD2	TRBV28	-	CASSLPQLAGNTGELFF	TGTGCCAGCAGTTTACCCCAACTAGCGGGGAACACCGGGGAGCTGTTTTTT
TRBJ1-2	-	TRBV9	-	CASSVDGYYGYTF	TGTGCCAGCAGCGTAGACGGGTACTATGGCTACACCTTC
TRBJ1-4	-	TRBV7-8	-	CASSLMANEKLFF	TGTGCCAGCAGCTTAATGGCTAATGAAAAACTGTTTTTT
TRBJ2-2	TRBD1	TRBV7-3	-	CASSLRQGASPNTGELFF	TGTGCCAGCAGCTTGAGACAGGGGGCTAGCCCGAACACCGGGGAGCTGTTTTTT
TRBJ1-2	-	TRBV15	-	CATSRGYGYTF	TGTGCCACCAGCAGAGGCTATGGCTACACCTTC
TRBJ1-5	-	TRBV15	-	CATSSDRGYSNQPQHF	TGTGCCACCAGCAGCGACCGGGGGTATAGCAATCAGCCCCAGCATTTT
TRBJ2-7	-	TRBV25-1	-	CASTGRGAYEQYF	TGTGCCAGCACGGGGAGGGGGGCCTACGAGCAGTACTTC
TRBJ2-7	TRBD2	TRBV5-1	-	CASSQAGYEQYF	TGCGCCAGCAGCCAAGCGGGGTACGAGCAGTACTTC
TRBJ2-1	TRBD2	TRBV6-4	-	CASSEGLAGDDEQFF	TGTGCCAGCAGTGAAGGACTAGCGGGAGACGATGAGCAGTTCTTC
TRBJ2-7	TRBD1	TRBV6-1	-	CASSEGMTGPYEQYF	TGTGCCAGCAGTGAAGGGATGACAGGGCCCTACGAGCAGTACTTC